Sequencing of this T cell receptor beta chain was carried out in a study of shared clonotypes between healthy human individuals. Germline V gene sequence: CDR1 SQVTM, CDR2 ANQGSEA. Trimming left V 0 bases short and J 1 base short, with 12 bases between. The CDR3 is made up of 15 amino acids. As for this clone: The antigen remains undetermined.

Unsorted PBMC DNA went through sequencing on ten immunoSEQ deep assay plates. Here immunoSEQ multiplex PCR was the method, and the copy in TCRdb shows in-frame clones only, minus some. The sample consists of 450,000 or so clones, around 77% of them appearing once. The study's findings and limits: Clonotype sharing among the donors was expected to vary with sequencing depth.

The source is a middle-aged woman in good health. Some clones in this sample may be carry-over from other donors' samples. What was sequenced was PBMCs. V gene TRBV29-1 combines with J gene TRBJ1-1; D unclear. The CDR3: CSVEEPTYWNTEAFF. The CDR3 DNA sequence: TGCAGCGTTGAAGAGCCGACCTACTGGAACACTGAAGCTTTCTTT.